The clone carrying this T cell receptor (beta chain) has just one count. The sample is drawn from a study of OX40 agonist ivuxolimab in advanced cancers. Study-wide context: As their treatment, patients were administered ivuxolimab, an agonistic anti-OX40 (CD134) antibody.

Data came from immunoSEQ multiplex PCR; TCRdb stores just in-frame clones and leaves some out. The sample lists under 65,000 clones; roughly 81% were seen once. The ends were cut back, 4 bases at V and 4 bases at J, with 11 bases in the middle. Germline assignment: CDR1 SGHNT and CDR2 YYREEE (reference sequence). The CDR3 totals 13 residues. The material sequenced was CD4+ or CD8+ T cells sorted from blood, taken in a trial of the OX40 agonist ivuxolimab. V is TRBV5-4 and J is TRBJ1-2, with no clear D. The receptor was isolated from an adult with an advanced solid tumor such as melanoma, head and neck, liver or kidney cancer. CDR3 amino acids: CASSEVGPYGYTF. CDR3 DNA sequence: TGTGCCAGCAGCGAAGTGGGTCCCTATGGCTACACCTTC. The whole variable domain, filled in from reference TRBV5-4 and TRBJ1-2, reads ETGVTQSPTHLIKTRGQQVTLRCSSQSGHNTVSWYQQALGQGPQFIFQYYREEENGRGNFPPRFSGLQFPNYSSELNVNALELDDSALYLCASSEVGPYGYTFGSGTRLTVV.